The 10 T cell receptor beta chains below were found in one sample sequenced in a study of blood T cell repertoires in COVID-19. Sequenced by immunoSEQ multiplex PCR; TCRdb stores in-frame clones only, minus some. The table includes 200,000 to 250,000 clones, 70% to 90% detected once. The sample comprised PBMCs or T cells enriched from blood (not recorded which). These receptors were taken from a woman aged 40 to 50 with acute COVID-19.

The chain recombines TRBV7-3 with TRBJ2-5; TRBD1 matches at 7 bases. CDR3 length: 15 residues. Germline values: CDR1 SGHTA, CDR2 FQGTGA. The junction had 4 bases not matched to a gene; V was cut back by 2 bases and J by 1 base. The CDR3 region has the DNA TGTGCCAGCAGCTTACAGGGGGAATTCCAAGAGACCCAGTACTTC. Amino acids: CASSLQGEFQETQYF.

V gene TRBV29-1 combines with J gene TRBJ2-7; no clear D. There are 11 residues in the CDR3. Germline V gene sequence: CDR1 SQVTM, CDR2 ANQGSEA. The V gene lost 1 base and the J gene lost 3 bases, with 4 bases spanning the gap. The CDR3 coding sequence is TGCAGCGTTGAAGCAAACTACGAGCAGTACTTC. Amino acid sequence: CSVEANYEQYF.

This sequence joins TRBV20-1 and TRBJ1-5; D unresolved. The CDR3 extends over 12 amino acids. CDR1 is DFQATT, CDR2 SNEGSKA, per germline (reference sequence). The V gene lost 3 bases and the J gene lost 4 bases, with 7 bases spanning the gap. For the CDR3, the DNA is TGCAGTGCTAGTAGAGGGAATCAGCCCCAGCATTTT. Translating gives CSASRGNQPQHF.

The V gene is TRBV2, the J gene TRBJ2-4, with D perhaps TRBD2 (6 bases). The V end was cut by 2 bases, the J end by 9 bases, with 17 bases between. CDR1 and CDR2 from the germline V gene are SNHLY and FYNNEI. The CDR3 spans 15 residues. The CDR3 bases are TGTGCCAGCAGTGAACTAGGTAGCGGAGGTTCCATTCAGTACTTC. Amino acid sequence: CASSELGSGGSIQYF.

The chain is built from TRBV7-6 and TRBJ2-7, with D hard to call. Trimming shortened V by 5 bases and J by 0 bases, and 17 bases separated the two germline ends. The germline gives CDR1 SGHVS, CDR2 FNYEAQ. CDR3 length: 16 residues. The CDR3 here is CASSRPRGGSSYEQYF. In DNA form, the CDR3 reads TGTGCCAGCAGCCGCCCTCGAGGCGGTAGCTCCTACGAGCAGTACTTC.

The count of this clone is one. CDR3 nucleotides: TGTGCCAGCAGCCAAGGGACTAGCGGGGACCCTAGCACAGATACGCAGTATTTT. It translates to CASSQGTSGDPSTDTQYF. The chain is built from TRBV4-2 and TRBJ2-3; 12 positions agree with TRBD2. Germline lookup yields CDR1 LGHNA and CDR2 YNFKEQ. CDR3 length equals 18 residues. V gave up 1 base and J gave up 0 bases; unmatched junction bases: 5.

The chain recombines TRBV5-1 with TRBJ2-6; D gene ambiguous. This CDR3 region has 15 residues. CDR1 is SGHRS, CDR2 YFSETQ, per germline. V lost 4 bases to trimming and J lost 3 bases, with 11 bases between them. This chain's CDR3 is CASSIGPGGANVLTF. DNA of the CDR3: TGCGCCAGCAGCATCGGTCCCGGTGGGGCCAACGTCCTGACTTTC.

The J gene is TRBJ2-5, the V gene TRBV3-1 (or the pseudogene TRBV3-2), with D perhaps TRBD2 (5 bases). The germline V gene has CDR1 LGHDT and CDR2 YNNKEL (reference sequence). The CDR3 is made up of 15 amino acids. V shed 3 bases and J shed 2 bases, with 13 bases lying between them. The chain's CDR3 is CASSHLGGSQETQYF. DNA of the CDR3: TGTGCCAGCAGCCATCTTGGAGGATCGCAAGAGACCCAGTACTTC.

This chain uses TRBV5-1 with TRBJ2-7, with a possible D match to TRBD1 (6 bases). Trimming removed 1 base at V and 2 bases at J, with 13 bases between. The CDR3 sequence is 15 residues long. CDR1 and CDR2 from the germline V gene are SGHRS and YFSETQ. The CDR3 protein is CASSLQQGGAYEQYF. CDR3 bases: TGCGCCAGCAGCTTGCAACAGGGTGGGGCCTACGAGCAGTACTTC.

This clone was recorded only once. This sequence joins TRBV6-5 and TRBJ1-2; maybe TRBD1 (5 bases). The CDR3 totals 15 residues. Germline V lookup: CDR1 MNHEY, CDR2 SVGAGI. Trimming removed 2 bases at V and 4 bases at J, with 14 bases between. CDR3 sequence reads: CASSYEAGIGYGYTF. The CDR3, as DNA: TGTGCCAGCAGTTACGAGGCAGGGATAGGCTATGGCTACACCTTC.